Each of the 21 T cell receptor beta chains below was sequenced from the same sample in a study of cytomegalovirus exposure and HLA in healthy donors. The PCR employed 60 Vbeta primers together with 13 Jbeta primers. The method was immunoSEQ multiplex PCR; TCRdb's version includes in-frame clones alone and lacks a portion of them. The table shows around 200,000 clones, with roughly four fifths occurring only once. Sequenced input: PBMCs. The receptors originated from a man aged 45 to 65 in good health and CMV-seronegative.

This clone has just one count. CDR3 loop: CASSQAPLAGGPNEQFF. CDR3 DNA sequence: TGTGCCAGCAGCCAAGCACCCCTAGCGGGAGGGCCAAATGAGCAGTTCTTC. The chain couples TRBV14 to TRBJ2-1; 12 bases align to TRBD2. This CDR3 has 17 residues. Per germline, CDR1 SGHDN and CDR2 FVKESK. The J segment lost 7 bases and the V segment lost 1 base, leaving 8 bases of the junction unmatched.

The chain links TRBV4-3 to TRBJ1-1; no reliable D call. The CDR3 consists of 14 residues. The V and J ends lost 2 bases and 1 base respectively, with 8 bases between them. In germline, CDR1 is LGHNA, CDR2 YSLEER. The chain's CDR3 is CASSQNTENTEAFF. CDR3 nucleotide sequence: TGCGCCAGCAGCCAAAACACAGAGAACACTGAAGCTTTCTTT.

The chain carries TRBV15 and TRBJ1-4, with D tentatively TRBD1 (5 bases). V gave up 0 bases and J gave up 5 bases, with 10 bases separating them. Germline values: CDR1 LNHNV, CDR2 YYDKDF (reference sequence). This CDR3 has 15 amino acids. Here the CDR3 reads CATSRDRAGNEKLFF. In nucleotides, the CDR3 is TGTGCCACCAGCAGAGACAGGGCGGGGAATGAAAAACTGTTTTTT.

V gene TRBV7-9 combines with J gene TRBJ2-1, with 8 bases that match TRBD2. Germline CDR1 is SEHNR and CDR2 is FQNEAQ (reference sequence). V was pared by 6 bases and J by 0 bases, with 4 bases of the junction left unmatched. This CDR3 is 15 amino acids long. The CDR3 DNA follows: TGTGCCAGCAGGCGCGGGGGGAGCTCCTACAATGAGCAGTTCTTC. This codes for CASRRGGSSYNEQFF.

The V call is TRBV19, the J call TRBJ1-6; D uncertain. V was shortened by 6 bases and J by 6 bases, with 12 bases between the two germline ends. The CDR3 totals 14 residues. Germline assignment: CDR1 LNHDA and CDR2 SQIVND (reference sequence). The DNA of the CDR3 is TGTGCCAGTAGAATGGGGAGAACTAATTCACCCCTCCACTTT. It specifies CASRMGRTNSPLHF.

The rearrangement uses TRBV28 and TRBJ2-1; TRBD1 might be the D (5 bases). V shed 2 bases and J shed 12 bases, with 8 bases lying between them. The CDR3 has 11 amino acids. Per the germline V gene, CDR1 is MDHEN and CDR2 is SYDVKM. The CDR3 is CASSLQGPQFF. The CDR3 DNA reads TGTGCCAGCAGTTTACAGGGTCCGCAGTTCTTC.

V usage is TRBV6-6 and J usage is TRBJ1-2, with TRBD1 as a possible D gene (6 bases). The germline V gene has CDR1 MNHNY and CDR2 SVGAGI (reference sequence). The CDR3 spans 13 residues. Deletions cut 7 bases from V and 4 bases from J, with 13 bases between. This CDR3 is CASTLGQIYGYTF. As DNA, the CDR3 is TGTGCCAGCACCCTAGGACAGATCTATGGCTACACCTTC.

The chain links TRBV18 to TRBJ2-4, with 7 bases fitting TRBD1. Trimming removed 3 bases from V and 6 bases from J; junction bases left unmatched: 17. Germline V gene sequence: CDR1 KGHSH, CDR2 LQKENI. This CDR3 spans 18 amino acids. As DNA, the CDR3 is TGTGCCAGCTCACCGGATAGGGGTGTGACAGGGTACGGAAACATTCAGTACTTC. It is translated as CASSPDRGVTGYGNIQYF.

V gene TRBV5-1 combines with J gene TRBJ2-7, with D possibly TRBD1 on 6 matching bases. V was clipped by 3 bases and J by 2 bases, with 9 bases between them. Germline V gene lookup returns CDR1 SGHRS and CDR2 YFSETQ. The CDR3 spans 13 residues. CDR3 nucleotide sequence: TGCGCCAGCAGCTGGGGGCAGACCTACGAGCAGTACTTC. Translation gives CASSWGQTYEQYF.

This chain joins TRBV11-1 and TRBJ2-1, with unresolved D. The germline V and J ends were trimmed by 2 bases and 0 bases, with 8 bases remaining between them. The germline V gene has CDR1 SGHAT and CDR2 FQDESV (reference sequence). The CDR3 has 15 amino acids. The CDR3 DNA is TGTGCCAGCAGCTTATCCTTGAGCTCCTACAATGAGCAGTTCTTC. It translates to CASSLSLSSYNEQFF.

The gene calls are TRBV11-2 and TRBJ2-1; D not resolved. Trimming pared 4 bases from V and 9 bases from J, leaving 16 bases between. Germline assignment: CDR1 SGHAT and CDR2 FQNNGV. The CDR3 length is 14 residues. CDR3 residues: CASSYNIAPGEQFF. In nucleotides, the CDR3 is TGTGCCAGCAGCTACAATATAGCCCCCGGTGAGCAGTTCTTC.

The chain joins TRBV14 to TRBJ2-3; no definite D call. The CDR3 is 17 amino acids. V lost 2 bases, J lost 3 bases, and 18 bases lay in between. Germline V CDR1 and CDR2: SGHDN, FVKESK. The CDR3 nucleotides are TGTGCCAGCAGCCAAATGAGTCTCACCTATCTGACAGATACGCAGTATTTT. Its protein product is CASSQMSLTYLTDTQYF.

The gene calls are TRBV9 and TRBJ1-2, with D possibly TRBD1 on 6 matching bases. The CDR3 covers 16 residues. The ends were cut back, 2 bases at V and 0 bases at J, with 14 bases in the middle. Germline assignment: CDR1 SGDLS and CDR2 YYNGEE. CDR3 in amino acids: CASSVDLGTTNYGYTF. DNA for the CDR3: TGTGCCAGCAGCGTTGACCTCGGGACAACTAACTATGGCTACACCTTC.

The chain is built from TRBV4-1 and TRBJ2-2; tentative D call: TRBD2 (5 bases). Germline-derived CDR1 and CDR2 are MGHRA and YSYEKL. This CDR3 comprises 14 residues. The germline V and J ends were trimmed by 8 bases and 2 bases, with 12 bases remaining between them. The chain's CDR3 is CASQRGPNTGELFF. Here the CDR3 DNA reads TGCGCCAGCCAGCGCGGGCCTAACACCGGGGAGCTGTTTTTT.

Here the CDR3 DNA reads TGTGCCAGCAGCACCTGGACAGTCCCGAACTATGGCTACACCTTC. It encodes CASSTWTVPNYGYTF. The chain uses TRBV9 and TRBJ1-2; perhaps TRBD1 as D (6 bases). The length of the CDR3 is 15 residues. Germline CDR1 is SGDLS and CDR2 is YYNGEE. Trimming removed 4 bases from V and 2 bases from J, with 15 bases in between.

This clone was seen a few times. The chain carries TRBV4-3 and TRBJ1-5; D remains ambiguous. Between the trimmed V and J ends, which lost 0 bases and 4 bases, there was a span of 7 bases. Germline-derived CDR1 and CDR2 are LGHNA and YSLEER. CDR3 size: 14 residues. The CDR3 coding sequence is TGCGCCAGCAGCCAAGACCGTTTTAATCAGCCCCAGCATTTT. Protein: CASSQDRFNQPQHF.

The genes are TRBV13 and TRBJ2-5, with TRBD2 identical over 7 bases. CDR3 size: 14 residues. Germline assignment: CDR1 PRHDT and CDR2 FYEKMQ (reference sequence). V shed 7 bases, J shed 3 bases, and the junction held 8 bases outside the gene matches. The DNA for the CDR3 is TGTGCCAGCACTCCACGGGAGGCCGAAGAGACCCAGTACTTC. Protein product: CASTPREAEETQYF.

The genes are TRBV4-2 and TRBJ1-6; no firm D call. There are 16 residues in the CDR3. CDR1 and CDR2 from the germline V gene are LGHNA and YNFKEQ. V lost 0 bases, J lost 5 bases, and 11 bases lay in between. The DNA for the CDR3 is TGTGCCAGCAGCCAAGATTTGGCGGGCAATAATTCACCCCTCCACTTT. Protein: CASSQDLAGNNSPLHF.

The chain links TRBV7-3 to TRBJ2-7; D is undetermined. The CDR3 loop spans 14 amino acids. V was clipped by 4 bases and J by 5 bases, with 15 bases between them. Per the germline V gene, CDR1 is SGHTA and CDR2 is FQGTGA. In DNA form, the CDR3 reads TGTGCCAGCAGCTATCGGAGCCCCCCGGACGAGCAGTACTTC. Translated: CASSYRSPPDEQYF.

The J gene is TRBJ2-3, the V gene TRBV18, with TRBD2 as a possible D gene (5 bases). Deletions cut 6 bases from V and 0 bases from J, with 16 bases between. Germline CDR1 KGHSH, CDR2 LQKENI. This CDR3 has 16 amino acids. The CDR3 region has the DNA TGTGCCAGCTCTAGCGCCTGGAATCCTAGCACAGATACGCAGTATTTT. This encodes CASSSAWNPSTDTQYF.

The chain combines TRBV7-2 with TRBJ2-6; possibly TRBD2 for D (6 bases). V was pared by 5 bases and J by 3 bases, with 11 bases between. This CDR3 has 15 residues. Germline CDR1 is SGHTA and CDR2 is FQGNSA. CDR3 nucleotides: TGTGCCAGCAGCCAAGGAGGGATTGGGGCCAACGTCCTGACTTTC. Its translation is CASSQGGIGANVLTF.